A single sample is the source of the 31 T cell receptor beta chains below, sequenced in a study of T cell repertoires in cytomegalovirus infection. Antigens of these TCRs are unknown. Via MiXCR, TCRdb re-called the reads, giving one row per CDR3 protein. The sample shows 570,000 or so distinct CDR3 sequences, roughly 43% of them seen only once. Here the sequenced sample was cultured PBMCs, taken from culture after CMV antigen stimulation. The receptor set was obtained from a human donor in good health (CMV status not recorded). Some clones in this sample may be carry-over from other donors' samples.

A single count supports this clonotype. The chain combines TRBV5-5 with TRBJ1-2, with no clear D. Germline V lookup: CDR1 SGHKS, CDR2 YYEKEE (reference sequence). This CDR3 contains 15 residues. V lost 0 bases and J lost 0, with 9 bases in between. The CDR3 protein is CASSLGLLANYGYTF. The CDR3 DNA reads TGTGCCAGCAGCTTGGGCCTTTTAGCTAACTATGGCTACACCTTC.

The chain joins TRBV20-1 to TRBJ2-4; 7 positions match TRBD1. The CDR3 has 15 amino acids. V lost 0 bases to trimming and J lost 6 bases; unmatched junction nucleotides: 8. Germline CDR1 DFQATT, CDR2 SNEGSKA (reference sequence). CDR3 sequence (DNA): TGCAGTGCTAGAGAGCACAGGGGATGGCGAAACATTCAGTACTTC. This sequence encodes CSAREHRGWRNIQYF.

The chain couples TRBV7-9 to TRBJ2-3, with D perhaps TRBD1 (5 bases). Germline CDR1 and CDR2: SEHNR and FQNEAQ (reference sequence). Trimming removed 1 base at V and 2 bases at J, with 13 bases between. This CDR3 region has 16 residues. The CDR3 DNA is TGTGCCAGCAGCTTAGGACAGACTTTACTCACAGATACGCAGTATTTT. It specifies CASSLGQTLLTDTQYF.

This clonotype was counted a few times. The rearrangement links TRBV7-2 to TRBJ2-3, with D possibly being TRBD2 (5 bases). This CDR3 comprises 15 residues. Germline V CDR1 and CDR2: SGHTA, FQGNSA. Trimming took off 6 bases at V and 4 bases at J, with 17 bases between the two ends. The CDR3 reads CASSPEGSGADTQYF. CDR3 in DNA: TGTGCCAGCAGTCCCGAGGGTAGTGGGGCAGATACGCAGTATTTT.

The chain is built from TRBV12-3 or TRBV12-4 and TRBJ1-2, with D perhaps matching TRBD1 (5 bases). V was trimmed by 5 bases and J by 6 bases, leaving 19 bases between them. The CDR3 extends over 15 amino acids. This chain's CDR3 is CASSAGRVTRDGYTF. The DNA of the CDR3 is TGTGCCAGCAGTGCCGGCAGGGTGACGCGCGATGGCTACACCTTC.

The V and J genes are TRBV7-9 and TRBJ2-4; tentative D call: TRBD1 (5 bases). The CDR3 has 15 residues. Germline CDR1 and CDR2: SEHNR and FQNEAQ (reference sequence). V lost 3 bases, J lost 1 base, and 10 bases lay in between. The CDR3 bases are TGTGCCAGCAGCTTGGGCAGGGTTGCCAAAAACATTCAGTACTTC. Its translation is CASSLGRVAKNIQYF.

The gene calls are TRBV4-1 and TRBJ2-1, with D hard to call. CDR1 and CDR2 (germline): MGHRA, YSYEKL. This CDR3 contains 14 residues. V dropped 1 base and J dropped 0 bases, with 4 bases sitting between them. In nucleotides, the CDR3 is TGCGCCAGCAGCCAAGGCCCCTCCTACAATGAGCAGTTCTTC. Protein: CASSQGPSYNEQFF.

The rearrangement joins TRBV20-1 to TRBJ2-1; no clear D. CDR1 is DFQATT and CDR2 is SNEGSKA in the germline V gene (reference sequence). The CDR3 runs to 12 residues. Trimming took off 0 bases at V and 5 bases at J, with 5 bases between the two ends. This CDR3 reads CSAREDHNEQFF. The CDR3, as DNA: TGCAGTGCTAGAGAGGATCACAATGAGCAGTTCTTC.

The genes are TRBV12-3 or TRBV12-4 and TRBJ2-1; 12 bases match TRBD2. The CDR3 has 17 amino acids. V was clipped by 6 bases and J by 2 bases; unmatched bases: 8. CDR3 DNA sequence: TGTGCCAGCAGCCCTAGACTAGCGGGAGACCCCTACAATGAGCAGTTCTTC. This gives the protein CASSPRLAGDPYNEQFF.

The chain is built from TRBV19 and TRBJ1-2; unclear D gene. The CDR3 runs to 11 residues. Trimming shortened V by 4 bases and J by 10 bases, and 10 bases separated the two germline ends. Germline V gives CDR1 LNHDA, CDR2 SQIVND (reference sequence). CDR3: CASSKGRDYTF. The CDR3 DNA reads TGTGCCAGTAGTAAAGGCAGAGACTACACCTTC.

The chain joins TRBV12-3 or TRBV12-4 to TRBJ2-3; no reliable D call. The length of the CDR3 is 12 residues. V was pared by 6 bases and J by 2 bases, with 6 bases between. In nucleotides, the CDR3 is TGTGCCAGCAGATCAGTCACAGATACGCAGTATTTT. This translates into CASRSVTDTQYF.

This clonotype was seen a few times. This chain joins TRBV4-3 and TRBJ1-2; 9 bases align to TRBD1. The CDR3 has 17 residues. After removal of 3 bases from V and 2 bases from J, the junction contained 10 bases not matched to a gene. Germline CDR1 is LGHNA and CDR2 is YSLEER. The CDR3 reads CASSQGLDRGLNYGYTF. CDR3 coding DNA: TGCGCCAGCAGCCAGGGATTGGACAGGGGCCTAAACTATGGCTACACCTTC.

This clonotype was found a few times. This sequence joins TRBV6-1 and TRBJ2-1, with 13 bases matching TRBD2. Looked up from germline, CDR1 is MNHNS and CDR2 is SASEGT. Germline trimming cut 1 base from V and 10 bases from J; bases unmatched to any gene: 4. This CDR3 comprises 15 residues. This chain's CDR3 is CASSEGTSGSYEQFF. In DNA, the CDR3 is TGTGCCAGCAGTGAAGGGACTAGCGGGAGTTACGAGCAGTTCTTC.

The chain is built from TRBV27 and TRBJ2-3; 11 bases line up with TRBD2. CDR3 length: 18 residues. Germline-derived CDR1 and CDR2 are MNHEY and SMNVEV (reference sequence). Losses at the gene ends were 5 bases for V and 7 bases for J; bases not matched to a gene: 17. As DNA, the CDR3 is TGTGCCAGCAGTCGCCCCCCAATGGCGGTAGCGGGAGGGAATACGCAGTATTTT. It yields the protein CASSRPPMAVAGGNTQYF.

The CDR3 nucleotides are TGTGCCAGCAGTGATCGGCTAGCGGGAGTCTACGAGCAGTACTTC. Translating gives CASSDRLAGVYEQYF. This rearrangement joins TRBV2 to TRBJ2-7; TRBD2 matches at 10 bases. The CDR3 has 15 amino acids. The ends lost 3 bases at V and 3 bases at J; junction bases unmatched: 5. Germline CDR1 reads SNHLY; CDR2 reads FYNNEI.

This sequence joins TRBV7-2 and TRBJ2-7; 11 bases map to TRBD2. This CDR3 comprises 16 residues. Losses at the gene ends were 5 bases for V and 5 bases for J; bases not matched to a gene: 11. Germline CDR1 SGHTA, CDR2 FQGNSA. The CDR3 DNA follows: TGTGCCAGCAGCCCCGTAGCGGGAGGGCTCCCTCACGAGCAGTACTTC. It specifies CASSPVAGGLPHEQYF.

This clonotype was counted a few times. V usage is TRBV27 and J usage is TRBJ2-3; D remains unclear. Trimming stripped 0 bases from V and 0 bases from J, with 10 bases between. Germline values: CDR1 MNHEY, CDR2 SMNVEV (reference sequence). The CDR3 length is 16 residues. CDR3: CASSLSLTASTDTQYF. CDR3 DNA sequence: TGTGCCAGCAGTTTATCCCTAACGGCTAGCACAGATACGCAGTATTTT.

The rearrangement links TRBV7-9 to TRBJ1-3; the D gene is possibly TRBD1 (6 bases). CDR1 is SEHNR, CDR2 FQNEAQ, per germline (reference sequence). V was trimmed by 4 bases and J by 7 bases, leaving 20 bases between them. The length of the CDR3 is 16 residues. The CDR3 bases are TGTGCCAGCAGCTCCCCCTTACAGGGCCGGGGGAACACCATATATTTT. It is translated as CASSSPLQGRGNTIYF.

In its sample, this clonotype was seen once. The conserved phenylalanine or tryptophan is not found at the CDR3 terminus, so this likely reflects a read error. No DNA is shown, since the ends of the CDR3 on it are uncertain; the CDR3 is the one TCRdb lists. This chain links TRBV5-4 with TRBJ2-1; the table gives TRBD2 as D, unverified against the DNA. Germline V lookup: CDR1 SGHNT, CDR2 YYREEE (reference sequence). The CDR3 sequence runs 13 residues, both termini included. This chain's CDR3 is CASSLGTSSRWFY.

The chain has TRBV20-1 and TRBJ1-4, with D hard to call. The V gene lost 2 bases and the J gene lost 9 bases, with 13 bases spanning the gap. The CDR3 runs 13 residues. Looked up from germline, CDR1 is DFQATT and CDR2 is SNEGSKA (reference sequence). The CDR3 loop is CSARSNSFQKLFF. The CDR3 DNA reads TGCAGTGCTAGAAGTAACAGCTTCCAAAAACTGTTTTTT.

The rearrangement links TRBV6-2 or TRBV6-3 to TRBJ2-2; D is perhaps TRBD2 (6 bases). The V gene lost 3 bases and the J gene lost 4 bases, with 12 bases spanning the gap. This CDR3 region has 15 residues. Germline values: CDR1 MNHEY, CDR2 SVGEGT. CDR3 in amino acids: CASSYSVRGTGELFF. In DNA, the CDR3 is TGTGCCAGCAGTTATAGCGTGCGGGGCACCGGGGAGCTGTTTTTT.

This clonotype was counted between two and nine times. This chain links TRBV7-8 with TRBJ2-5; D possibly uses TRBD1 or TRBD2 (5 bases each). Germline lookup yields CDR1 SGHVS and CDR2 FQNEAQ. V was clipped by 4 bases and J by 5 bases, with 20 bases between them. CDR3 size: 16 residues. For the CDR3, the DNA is TGTGCCAGCAGCTGGGGACCGGCAGGGCCGGTCGAGACCCAGTACTTC. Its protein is CASSWGPAGPVETQYF.

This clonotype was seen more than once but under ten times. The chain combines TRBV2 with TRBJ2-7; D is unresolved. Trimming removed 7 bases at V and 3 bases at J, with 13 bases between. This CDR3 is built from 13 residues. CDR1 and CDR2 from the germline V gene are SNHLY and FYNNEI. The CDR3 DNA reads TGTGCCAGCAAAGGTAGCCGGTACTACGAGCAGTACTTC. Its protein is CASKGSRYYEQYF. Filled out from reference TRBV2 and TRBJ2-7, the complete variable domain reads EPEVTQTPSHQVTQMGQEVILRCVPISNHLYFYWYRQILGQKVEFLVSFYNNEISEKSEIFDDQFSVERPDGSNFTLKIRSTKLEDSAMYFCASKGSRYYEQYFGPGTRLTVT.

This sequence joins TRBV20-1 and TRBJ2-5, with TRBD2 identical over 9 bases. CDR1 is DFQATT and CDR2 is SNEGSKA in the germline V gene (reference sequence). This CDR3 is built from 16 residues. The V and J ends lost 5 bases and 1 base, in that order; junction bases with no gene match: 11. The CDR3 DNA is TGCAGTGCTGCGGGAGGGCCTAATCCGGTCCAAGAGACCCAGTACTTC. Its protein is CSAAGGPNPVQETQYF.

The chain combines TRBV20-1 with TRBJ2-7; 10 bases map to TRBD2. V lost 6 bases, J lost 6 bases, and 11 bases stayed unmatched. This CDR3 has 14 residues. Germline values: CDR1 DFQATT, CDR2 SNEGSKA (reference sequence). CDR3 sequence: CSAIPGLALGEQYF. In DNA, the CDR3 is TGCAGTGCCATTCCGGGACTAGCGTTAGGCGAGCAGTACTTC.

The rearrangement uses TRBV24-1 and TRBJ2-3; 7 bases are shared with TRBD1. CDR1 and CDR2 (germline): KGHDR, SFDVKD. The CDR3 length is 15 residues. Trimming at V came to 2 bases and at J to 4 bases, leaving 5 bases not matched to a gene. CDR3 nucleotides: TGTGCCACCAGTGATTCGGGACAGCAACCAGATACGCAGTATTTT. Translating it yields CATSDSGQQPDTQYF.

The CDR3 loop reads CASSPGNGRDEQFF. The CDR3 DNA sequence: TGTGCCAGCTCACCTGGCAACGGGCGGGATGAGCAGTTCTTC. The chain uses TRBV18 and TRBJ2-1; a weak D match, TRBD2 (5 bases). This CDR3 contains 14 residues. Per germline, CDR1 KGHSH and CDR2 LQKENI. Deletions cut 3 bases from V and 8 bases from J, with 14 bases between.

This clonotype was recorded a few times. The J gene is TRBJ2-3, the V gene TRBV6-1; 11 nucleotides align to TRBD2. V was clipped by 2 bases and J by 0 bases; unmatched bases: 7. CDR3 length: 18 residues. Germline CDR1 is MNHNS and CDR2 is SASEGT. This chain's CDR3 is CASSEWLAGGSSTDTQYF. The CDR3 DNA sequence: TGTGCCAGCAGTGAATGGCTAGCGGGGGGATCTAGCACAGATACGCAGTATTTT.

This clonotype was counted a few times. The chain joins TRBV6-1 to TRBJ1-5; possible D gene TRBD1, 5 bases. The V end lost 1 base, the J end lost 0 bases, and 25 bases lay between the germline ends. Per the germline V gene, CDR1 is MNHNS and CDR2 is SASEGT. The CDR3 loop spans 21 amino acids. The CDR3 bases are TGTGCCAGCAGTGAAGGGACACCGGTTTTGGGTCGGTTATATAGCAATCAGCCCCAGCATTTT. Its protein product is CASSEGTPVLGRLYSNQPQHF.

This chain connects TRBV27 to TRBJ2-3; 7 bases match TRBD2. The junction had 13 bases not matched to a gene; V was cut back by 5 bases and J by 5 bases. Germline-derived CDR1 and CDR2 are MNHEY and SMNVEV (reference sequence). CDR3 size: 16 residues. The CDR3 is CASSPPVAGIVDTQYF. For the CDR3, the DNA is TGTGCCAGCAGTCCCCCGGTAGCGGGTATTGTAGATACGCAGTATTTT.

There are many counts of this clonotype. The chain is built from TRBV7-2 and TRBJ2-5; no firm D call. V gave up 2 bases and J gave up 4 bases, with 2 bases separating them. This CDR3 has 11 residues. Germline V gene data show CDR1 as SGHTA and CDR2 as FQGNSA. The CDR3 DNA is TGTGCCAGCAGCTTATTAGAGACCCAGTACTTC. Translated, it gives CASSLLETQYF.